This entry is about one TCR beta chain. No antigen is known for it. This sample stems from a study of T cells in localized non-small cell lung cancer. Broader study findings: For the top 100 tumor clones, a median roughly 56 also appeared in adjacent lung. Uninvolved adjacent lung, not tumor, had the highest T cell clonality.

Sequencing was performed with immunoSEQ multiplex PCR; in TCRdb, only in-frame clones are kept and a portion is missing. The table records tens of thousands of clones, roughly 85% of them present only once. Germline-derived CDR1 and CDR2 are SNHLY and FYNNEI. V was cut by 7 bases and J by 7 bases, with 23 bases left in between. The CDR3 loop spans 16 amino acids. Here the sequenced sample was peripheral blood, taken before any cancer treatment. The TCR sequence derives from a woman aged 40-75 years with stage I lung adenocarcinoma. The chain carries TRBV2 and TRBJ2-1; tentative D call: TRBD1 (6 bases). CDR3 loop: CASTPLDSGVSNEQFF. The CDR3 DNA follows: TGTGCCAGCACTCCGCTGGACAGTGGTGTATCGAATGAGCAGTTCTTC.